This is a list of T cell receptor beta chains from one sample in a study of cytomegalovirus exposure and HLA in healthy donors. This table comes from immunoSEQ multiplex PCR, and its TCRdb copy is limited to in-frame clones, with some not included. The table records roughly 220,000 clones, 75% to 95% of them present only once. The sequencing input was PBMCs. These receptors all come from a woman between 18 and 29 years old in good health and CMV-seronegative. Each CDR3 is given with its conserved first and last residue. The D gene is left open where the match is weak. Rows may omit the clone size; those that give it use once, few, many or a size class.

j_gene,d_gene,v_gene,len,abundance,CDR3aa,CDR3nt
TRBJ2-3,TRBD2,TRBV29-1,15,.,CSVEGSGRGTDTQYF,TGCAGCGTTGAAGGGAGCGGGAGGGGAACAGATACGCAGTATTTT
TRBJ2-5,TRBD2,TRBV9,16,.,CASSTQVTSGKETQYF,TGTGCCAGCAGCACCCAAGTGACTAGCGGGAAAGAGACCCAGTACTTC
TRBJ2-1,.,TRBV7-2,13,.,CASSFQGGNEQFF,TGTGCCAGCAGCTTCCAGGGTGGCAATGAGCAGTTCTTC
TRBJ2-1,.,TRBV9,15,.,CASSVRGNKDNEQFF,TGTGCCAGCAGCGTAAGGGGTAATAAGGACAATGAGCAGTTCTTC
TRBJ2-7,TRBD1,TRBV28,15,.,CASSPSGQGSYEQYF,TGTGCCAGCAGTCCCTCGGGACAGGGCTCCTACGAGCAGTACTTC
TRBJ2-7,.,TRBV5-1,12,.,CASRRELMEQYF,TGCGCCAGCAGGAGGGAGTTAATGGAGCAGTACTTC
TRBJ2-1,TRBD1,TRBV2,15,.,CASSPGTGGYNEQFF,TGTGCCAGCAGTCCTGGGACAGGGGGCTACAATGAGCAGTTCTTC
TRBJ2-3,TRBD2,TRBV28,18,.,CASSAGTGLAGVADTQYF,TGTGCCAGCAGTGCCGGGACCGGACTAGCGGGAGTTGCAGATACGCAGTATTTT
TRBJ2-3,TRBD1,TRBV9,17,.,CASSPSGQGASTDTQYF,TGTGCCAGCAGCCCGTCGGGACAGGGGGCGAGCACAGATACGCAGTATTTT
TRBJ1-2,.,TRBV6-6,13,few,CASRLTVNYGYTF,TGTGCCAGCAGGCTAACAGTTAACTATGGCTACACCTTC
TRBJ2-7,.,TRBV19,15,.,CASSPRGAGVNEQYF,TGTGCCAGTAGTCCCCGGGGGGCAGGGGTCAACGAGCAGTACTTC
TRBJ2-7,TRBD2,TRBV5-1,15,.,CASSPRGGLDYEQYF,TGCGCCAGCAGCCCTCGGGGGGGGCTAGACTACGAGCAGTACTTC